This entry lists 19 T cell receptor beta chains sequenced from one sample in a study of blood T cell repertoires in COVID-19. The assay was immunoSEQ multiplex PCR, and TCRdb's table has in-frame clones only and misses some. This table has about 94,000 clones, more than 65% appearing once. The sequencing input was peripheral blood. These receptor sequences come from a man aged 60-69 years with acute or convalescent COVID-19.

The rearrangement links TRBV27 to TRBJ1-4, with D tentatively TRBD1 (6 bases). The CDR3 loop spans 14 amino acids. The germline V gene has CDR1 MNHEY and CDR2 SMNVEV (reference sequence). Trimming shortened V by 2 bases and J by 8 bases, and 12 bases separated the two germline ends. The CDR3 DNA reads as TGTGCCAGCAGTTTAACAGGGTGGGAAGAAAAACTGTTTTTT. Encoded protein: CASSLTGWEEKLFF.

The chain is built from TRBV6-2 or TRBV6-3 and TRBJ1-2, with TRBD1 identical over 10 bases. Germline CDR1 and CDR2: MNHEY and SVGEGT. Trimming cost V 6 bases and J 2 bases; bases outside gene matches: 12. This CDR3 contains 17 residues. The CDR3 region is CASSPRYKGQGNYGYTF. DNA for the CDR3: TGTGCCAGCAGCCCGAGGTATAAGGGACAGGGGAACTATGGCTACACCTTC.

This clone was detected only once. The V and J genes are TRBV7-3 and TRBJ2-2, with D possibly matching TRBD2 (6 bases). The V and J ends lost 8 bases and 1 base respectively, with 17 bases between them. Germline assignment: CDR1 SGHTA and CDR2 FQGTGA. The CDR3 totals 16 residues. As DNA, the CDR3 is TGTGCCAGCTCCTCTTACGGGACTCAGAACACCGGGGAGCTGTTTTTT. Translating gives CASSSYGTQNTGELFF.

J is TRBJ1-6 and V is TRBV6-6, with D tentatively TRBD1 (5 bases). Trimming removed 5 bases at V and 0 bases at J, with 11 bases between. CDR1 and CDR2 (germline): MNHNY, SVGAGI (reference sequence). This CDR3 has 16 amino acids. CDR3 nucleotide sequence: TGTGCCAGCAGTCCAACAGGATACTCCTATAATTCACCCCTCCACTTT. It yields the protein CASSPTGYSYNSPLHF.

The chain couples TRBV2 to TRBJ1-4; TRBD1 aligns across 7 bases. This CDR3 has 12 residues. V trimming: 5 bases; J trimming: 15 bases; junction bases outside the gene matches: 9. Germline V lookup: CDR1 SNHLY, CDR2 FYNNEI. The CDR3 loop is CASSPQGVGVFF. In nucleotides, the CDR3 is TGTGCCAGCAGTCCTCAGGGGGTCGGGGTGTTTTTT.

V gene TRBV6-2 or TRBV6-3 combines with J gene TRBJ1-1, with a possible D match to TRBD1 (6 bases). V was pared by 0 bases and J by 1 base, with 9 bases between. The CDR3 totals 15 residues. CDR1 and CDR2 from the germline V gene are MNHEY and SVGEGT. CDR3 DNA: TGTGCCAGCAGTTACTCGATGGACAGGAACACTGAAGCTTTCTTT. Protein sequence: CASSYSMDRNTEAFF.

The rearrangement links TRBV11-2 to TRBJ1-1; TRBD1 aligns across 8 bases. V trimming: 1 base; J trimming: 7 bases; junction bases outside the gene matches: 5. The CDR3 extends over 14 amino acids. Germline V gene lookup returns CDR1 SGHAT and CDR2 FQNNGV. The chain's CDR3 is CASSLGQGSGEAFF. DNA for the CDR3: TGTGCCAGCAGCTTAGGACAGGGGTCGGGTGAAGCTTTCTTT.

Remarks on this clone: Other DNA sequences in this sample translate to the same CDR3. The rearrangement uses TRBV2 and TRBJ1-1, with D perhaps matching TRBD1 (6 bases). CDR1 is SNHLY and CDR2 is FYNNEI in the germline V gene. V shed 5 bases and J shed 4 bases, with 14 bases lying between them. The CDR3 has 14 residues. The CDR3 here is CASSPRDTSTEAFF. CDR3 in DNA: TGTGCCAGCAGTCCCAGGGACACGAGCACTGAAGCTTTCTTT. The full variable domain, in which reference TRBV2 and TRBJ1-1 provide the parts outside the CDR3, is EPEVTQTPSHQVTQMGQEVILRCVPISNHLYFYWYRQILGQKVEFLVSFYNNEISEKSEIFDDQFSVERPDGSNFTLKIRSTKLEDSAMYFCASSPRDTSTEAFFGQGTRLTVV.

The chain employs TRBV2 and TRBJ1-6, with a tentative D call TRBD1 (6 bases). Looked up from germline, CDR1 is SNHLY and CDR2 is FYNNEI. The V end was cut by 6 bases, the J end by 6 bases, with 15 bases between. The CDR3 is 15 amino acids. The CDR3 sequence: CASRKRTAINSPLHF. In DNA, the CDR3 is TGTGCCAGCAGGAAGAGGACAGCTATTAATTCACCCCTCCACTTT.

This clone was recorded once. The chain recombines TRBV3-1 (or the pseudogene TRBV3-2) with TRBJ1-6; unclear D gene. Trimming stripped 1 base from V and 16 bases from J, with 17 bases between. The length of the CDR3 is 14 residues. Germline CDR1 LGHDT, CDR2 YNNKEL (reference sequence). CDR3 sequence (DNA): TGTGCCAGCAGCCAAGTTGTTGGGCAGGATAGACTCCACTTT. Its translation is CASSQVVGQDRLHF.

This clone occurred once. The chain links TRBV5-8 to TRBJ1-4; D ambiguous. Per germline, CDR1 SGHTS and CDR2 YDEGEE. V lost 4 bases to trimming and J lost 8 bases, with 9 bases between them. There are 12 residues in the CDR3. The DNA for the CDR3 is TGTGCCAGCAGCCAATACCAGGAAAAACTGTTTTTT. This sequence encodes CASSQYQEKLFF.

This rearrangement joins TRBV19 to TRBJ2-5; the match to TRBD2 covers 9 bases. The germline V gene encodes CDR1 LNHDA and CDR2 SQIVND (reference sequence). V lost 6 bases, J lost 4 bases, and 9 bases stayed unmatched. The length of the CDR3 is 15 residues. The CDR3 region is CASRGGGGEGETQYF. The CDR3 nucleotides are TGTGCCAGTAGGGGAGGCGGGGGGGAAGGAGAGACCCAGTACTTC.

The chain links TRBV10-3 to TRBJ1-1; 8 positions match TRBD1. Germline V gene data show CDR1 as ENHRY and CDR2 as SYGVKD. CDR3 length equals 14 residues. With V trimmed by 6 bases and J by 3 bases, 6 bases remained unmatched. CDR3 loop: CAIRLTGEYTEAFF. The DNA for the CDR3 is TGTGCCATCAGGTTGACAGGGGAGTACACTGAAGCTTTCTTT.

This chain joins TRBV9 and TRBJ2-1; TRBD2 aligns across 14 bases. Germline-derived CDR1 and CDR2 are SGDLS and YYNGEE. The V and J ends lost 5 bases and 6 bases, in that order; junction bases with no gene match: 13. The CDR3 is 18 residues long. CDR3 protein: CASSVTLTSGGAGNEQFF. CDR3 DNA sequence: TGTGCCAGCAGTGTTACCCTGACTAGCGGGGGGGCAGGCAATGAGCAGTTCTTC.

The CDR3 region is CASSMAGGTGNEQFF. The CDR3 nucleotides read TGTGCCAGTAGTATGGCGGGGGGGACCGGGAATGAGCAGTTCTTC. This sequence joins TRBV19 and TRBJ2-1; 9 positions match TRBD2. With V trimmed by 3 bases and J by 7 bases, 7 bases remained unmatched. Germline values: CDR1 LNHDA, CDR2 SQIVND (reference sequence). This CDR3 is built from 15 residues. Variable domain in full (rest from reference TRBV19 and TRBJ2-1): DGGITQSPKYLFRKEGQNVTLSCEQNLNHDAMYWYRQDPGQGLRLIYYSQIVNDFQKGDIAEGYSVSREKKESFPLTVTSAQKNPTAFYLCASSMAGGTGNEQFFGPGTRLTVL.

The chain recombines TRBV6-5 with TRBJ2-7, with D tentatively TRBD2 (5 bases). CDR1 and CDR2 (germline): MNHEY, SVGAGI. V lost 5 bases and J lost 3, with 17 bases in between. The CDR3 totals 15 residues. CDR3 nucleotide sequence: TGTGCCAGCAGTACGCTGGACTCAAACTTCTACGAGCAGTACTTC. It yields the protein CASSTLDSNFYEQYF.

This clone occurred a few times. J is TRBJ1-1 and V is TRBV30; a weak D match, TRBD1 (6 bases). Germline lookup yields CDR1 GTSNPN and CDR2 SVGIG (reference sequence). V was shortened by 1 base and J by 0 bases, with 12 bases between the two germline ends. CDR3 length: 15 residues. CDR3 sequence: CAWSAPTGLNTEAFF. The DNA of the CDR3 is TGTGCCTGGAGTGCCCCGACAGGATTGAACACTGAAGCTTTCTTT.

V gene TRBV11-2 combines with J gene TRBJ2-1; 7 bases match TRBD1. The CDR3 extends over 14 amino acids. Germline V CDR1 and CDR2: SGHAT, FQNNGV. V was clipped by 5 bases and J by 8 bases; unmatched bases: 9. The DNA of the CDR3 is TGTGCCAGCAGCGTGGACAGGTTTAGCCATGAGCAGTTCTTC. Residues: CASSVDRFSHEQFF.

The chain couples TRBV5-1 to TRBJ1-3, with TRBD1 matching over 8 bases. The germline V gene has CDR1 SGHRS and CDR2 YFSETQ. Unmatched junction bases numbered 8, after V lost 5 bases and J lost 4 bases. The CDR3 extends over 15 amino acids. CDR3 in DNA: TGCGCCAGCAGTCGCGGACAGGGTGCAGGAAACACCATATATTTT. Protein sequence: CASSRGQGAGNTIYF.